The clone carrying this T cell receptor beta chain appeared a few times. The antigen remains unidentified. This entry comes from a study of T cells after yellow fever vaccination. About the research overall: Preparing low-cell-number fractions relied on SMART-Seq v4 Ultra Low Input.

As TCR cDNA was made by 5'RACE template switching, a universal primer site and UMIs were added. TCRdb independently ran MiXCR on the 5' RACE reads; one entry per CDR3 protein. The data hold hundreds of thousands of distinct CDR3 sequences, with around an eighth observed a single time. Study outcomes and limitations: Overlap between CD4 and CD8 compartments was detected for a small share of clonotypes. Reappearing after the booster were most of the clones from primary vaccination (roughly 96% CD4, 85% to 90% CD8).

The sequenced sample was PBMCs, obtained on the day of the yellow fever booster vaccination. The origin of this receptor is a man aged 25-45 years who received the YFV17D yellow fever vaccine.

The CDR3 sequence is CASSPPYGEDVGLEQFF. CDR3 coding DNA: TGTGCCAGCAGCCCTCCGTACGGGGAAGACGTGGGATTGGAGCAGTTCTTC. This chain uses TRBV9 with TRBJ2-1; D might be TRBD2 (5 bases). V was cut by 4 bases and J by 10 bases, with 27 bases left in between. Germline V gene lookup returns CDR1 SGDLS and CDR2 YYNGEE. The CDR3 contains 17 residues.